The source of this T cell receptor (beta chain) is a study of PD-1 blockade in classical Hodgkin lymphoma. Per the germline V gene, CDR1 is SGHTA and CDR2 is FQGNSA. This CDR3 spans 15 amino acids. The V gene lost 4 bases and the J gene lost 1 base, with 11 bases spanning the gap. The assay was immunoSEQ multiplex PCR, and TCRdb's table has in-frame clones only and misses some. The sample lists around 6,700 clones, over 60% occurring once. Notes on the study in general: Diversity similar to that of newly diagnosed patients was seen at baseline in complete responders.

As regards this clone: Its antigen is still unknown.

Every patient had relapsed following autologous stem cell transplantation, and cohorts differed in brentuximab vedotin exposure. The chain uses TRBV7-2 and TRBJ1-3, with D possibly matching TRBD1 (5 bases). The specimen comprised peripheral blood mononuclear cells (PBMCs), sampled at baseline. The TCR comes from a human donor with classical Hodgkin lymphoma. The DNA of the CDR3 is TGTGCCAGCAGCTCAGAGGGGCGTTCTGGAAACACCATATATTTT. This codes for CASSSEGRSGNTIYF.